This section outlines one TCR beta chain sequence together with its context. Its antigen is not identified. This sample was included in a study of STAT5B mutations in CD4+ large granular lymphocyte leukemia. Notes on the study in general: TRBV06-family usage was enriched in top patient clones (8/27) versus controls (2/35).

V shed 6 bases and J shed 5 bases, with 16 bases lying between them. This CDR3 contains 14 residues. Germline CDR1 is MNHNS and CDR2 is SASEGT. The survey-level immunoSEQ assay was used. The protocol was immunoSEQ multiplex PCR, while the TCRdb copy is restricted to in-frame clones and leaves out a portion. The sample shows about 48,000 clones, about 70% of them seen only once. The sequencing input was CD4+ T cells from blood buffy coats. The rearrangement uses TRBV6-1 and TRBJ2-5, with D perhaps TRBD1 or TRBD2 (5 bases each). The TCR comes from a human donor in good health. The CDR3 bases are TGTGCCAGCAGGATGGGGACGTCACGGGAGACCCAGTACTTC. Protein sequence: CASRMGTSRETQYF.